This T cell receptor beta chain was obtained from a study of blood T cells in healthy people across ages. Overall study results and limits: Older individuals had lower TCR beta diversity per million T cells (the decline was roughly linear).

On this clonotype: Its specificity is not known.

PCR was performed a second time for about 6 to 12 cycles using a sample-barcoded 5' primer and a J-beta primer mix. TCRdb independently ran MiXCR on the 5' RACE reads; one entry per CDR3 protein. In the table there are 750,000 to 950,000 distinct CDR3 sequences, roughly 26% of which are singletons. The V end lost 4 bases, the J end lost 0 bases, and 10 bases lay between the germline ends. The CDR3 runs 15 residues. Germline CDR1 and CDR2: SQVTM and ANQGSEA. Another study also made use of these data, one on T cells of mothers and their children. That source notes: A few healthy Caucasian mothers gave samples, and so did their six children.

The sample was blood. V gene TRBV29-1 combines with J gene TRBJ2-6; no reliable D call. This sequence originates from a boy aged 5-17 years in good health. The CDR3 reads CSVGRKYSGANVLTF. In nucleotides, the CDR3 is TGCAGCGTTGGACGGAAGTACTCTGGGGCCAACGTCCTGACTTTC.